This entry lists 29 T cell receptor beta chains sequenced from one sample in a study of human T cells and chemical hapten exposure. Time point denoted: pre-sensitization, week 0. Specified treatment: therapeutic diphenylcyclopropenone sensitization with weekly scalp DPC. TCRdb ran MiXCR on the RACE reads and lists one entry per CDR3 protein. Of about 85,000 distinct CDR3 sequences in the sample, 8.5% to 9% were seen once. The material was whole blood, obtained in connection with sensitization to the hapten diphenylcyclopropenone (DPC). These TCRs come from a man in his forties with alopecia areata. Some clones in this sample may be carry-over from other donors' samples.

The table lists this clonotype with many counts. The genes are TRBV7-2 and TRBJ1-1; 9 bases align to TRBD1. The CDR3 length is 16 residues. Germline CDR1 reads SGHTA; CDR2 reads FQGNSA. V lost 3 bases to trimming and J lost 4 bases; unmatched junction nucleotides: 9. This CDR3 is CASSFDRDRVATEAFF. Written as DNA, the CDR3 is TGTGCCAGCAGCTTTGACCGGGACAGGGTTGCCACTGAAGCTTTCTTT.

This clonotype came up a few times. This chain joins TRBV5-5 and TRBJ2-2; D gene uncertain. V lost 5 bases to trimming and J lost 7 bases, with 12 bases between them. Germline assignment: CDR1 SGHKS and CDR2 YYEKEE (reference sequence). The CDR3 is 13 amino acids. The CDR3 loop reads CASSTQANGELFF. In nucleotides, the CDR3 is TGTGCCAGCAGTACCCAGGCGAACGGGGAGCTGTTTTTT.

This clonotype was picked up many times. The chain is built from TRBV5-1 and TRBJ2-3, with 10 nucleotides matching TRBD2. The CDR3 is made up of 17 amino acids. J lost 4 bases, V lost 3 bases, and 11 bases had no gene match. Germline CDR1 is SGHRS and CDR2 is YFSETQ. The CDR3 spells CASSSVPTSGAADTQYF. The DNA for the CDR3 is TGCGCCAGCAGCTCAGTCCCTACTAGCGGGGCGGCAGATACGCAGTATTTT.

The sample holds many counts of this clonotype. The CDR3 loop reads CASRSSGANVLTF. CDR3 DNA sequence: TGTGCCAGTCGGAGCTCTGGGGCCAACGTCCTGACTTTC. The chain carries TRBV7-3 and TRBJ2-6; unclear D gene. The V end lost 9 bases, the J end lost 0 bases, and 6 bases lay between the germline ends. The CDR3 runs to 13 residues. Germline loops: CDR1 SGHTA, CDR2 FQGTGA. The whole variable domain, filled in from reference TRBV7-3 and TRBJ2-6, reads GAGVSQTPSNKVTEKGKYVELRCDPISGHTALYWYRQSLGQGPEFLIYFQGTGAADDSGLPNDRFFAVRPEGSVSTLKIQRTERGDSAVYLCASRSSGANVLTFGAGSRLTVL.

This clonotype has more than one count but fewer than ten. J is TRBJ2-1 and V is TRBV5-1, with TRBD2 matching 10 bases. The CDR3 covers 15 residues. CDR1 and CDR2 (germline): SGHRS, YFSETQ. Trimming took 4 bases from V and 5 from J; bases not matched to a gene: 6. As DNA, the CDR3 is TGCGCCAGCAGCCCACTAGCGGGATCTAACAATGAGCAGTTCTTC. Its translation is CASSPLAGSNNEQFF. Full variable domain (rest looked up from reference TRBV5-1 and TRBJ2-1): KAGVTQTPRYLIKTRGQQVTLSCSPISGHRSVSWYQQTPGQGLQFLFEYFSETQRNKGNFPGRFSGRQFSNSRSEMNVSTLELGDSALYLCASSPLAGSNNEQFFGPGTRLTVL.

The rearrangement links TRBV20-1 to TRBJ2-7; 8 bases map to TRBD1. The germline gives CDR1 DFQATT, CDR2 SNEGSKA (reference sequence). J lost 4 bases, V lost 5 bases, and 7 bases had no gene match. This CDR3 has 13 amino acids. The CDR3 nucleotides are TGCAGTGCTCACTCCAGGGGGCTATACGAGCAGTACTTC. It translates to CSAHSRGLYEQYF.

This clonotype was seen many times. V is TRBV29-1 and J is TRBJ2-5, with D unresolved. CDR3 length: 12 amino acids. Germline lookup yields CDR1 SQVTM and CDR2 ANQGSEA. Trimming took off 2 bases at V and 4 bases at J, with 8 bases between the two ends. The CDR3 nucleotides are TGCAGCGTTGAACCGTCCGCAGAGACCCAGTACTTC. Its protein is CSVEPSAETQYF.

This clonotype was picked up many times. The chain joins TRBV5-1 to TRBJ2-7; D is ambiguous. Trimming stripped 2 bases from V and 0 bases from J, with 9 bases between. The CDR3 contains 14 residues. Germline CDR1 SGHRS, CDR2 YFSETQ. The CDR3 nucleotides read TGCGCCAGCAGCTTTGGGGAAAGCTCCTACGAGCAGTACTTC. Protein product: CASSFGESSYEQYF.

The chain recombines TRBV24-1 with TRBJ2-1, with TRBD1 identical over 8 bases. Looked up from germline, CDR1 is KGHDR and CDR2 is SFDVKD. V trimming: 3 bases; J trimming: 3 bases; junction bases outside the gene matches: 9. This CDR3 has 17 amino acids. CDR3 region: CATSDPQGASYYNEQFF. The CDR3 DNA follows: TGTGCCACCAGTGATCCGCAGGGGGCCTCCTACTACAATGAGCAGTTCTTC.

This clonotype was recorded a few times. The rearrangement uses TRBV10-3 and TRBJ2-3, with D perhaps matching TRBD1 or TRBD2 (5 bases each). V gave up 4 bases and J gave up 0 bases, with 14 bases separating them. Germline lookup yields CDR1 ENHRY and CDR2 SYGVKD. The CDR3 loop spans 16 amino acids. CDR3 in DNA: TGTGCCATCAGTGCCGCCGGGACGTCGAGCACAGATACGCAGTATTTT. Protein sequence: CAISAAGTSSTDTQYF.

This clonotype was seen repeatedly, ten times or more. The rearrangement joins TRBV5-4 to TRBJ2-5; D not certain. The V gene lost 4 bases and the J gene lost 5 bases, with 9 bases spanning the gap. The CDR3 sequence is 12 residues long. Germline V gene lookup returns CDR1 SGHNT and CDR2 YYREEE (reference sequence). CDR3 bases: TGTGCCAGCAGCCTACCCCGGGAGACCCAGTACTTC. Translated: CASSLPRETQYF.

Many counts were recorded for this clonotype. The chain is built from TRBV9 and TRBJ1-6; no clear D. The germline V gene encodes CDR1 SGDLS and CDR2 YYNGEE. The germline V and J ends were trimmed by 0 bases and 5 bases, with 6 bases remaining between them. The CDR3 has 14 residues. The CDR3 DNA reads TGTGCCAGCAGCGTAGCTTTCAATAATTCACCCCTCCACTTT. Its translation is CASSVAFNNSPLHF.

This chain connects TRBV6-2 or TRBV6-3 to TRBJ2-1; 9 bases align to TRBD1. J gave up 2 bases and V 6 bases, and 5 bases lay outside the gene matches. Germline lookup yields CDR1 MNHEY and CDR2 SVGEGT. The CDR3 contains 15 residues. CDR3 region: CASRRDREPYNEQFF. The CDR3 DNA reads as TGTGCCAGCAGACGGGACAGGGAACCCTACAATGAGCAGTTCTTC.

This clonotype has just a few counts. The rearrangement joins TRBV20-1 to TRBJ2-5, with D perhaps matching TRBD1 (6 bases). The germline V gene encodes CDR1 DFQATT and CDR2 SNEGSKA (reference sequence). Trimming took 0 bases from V and 2 from J, leaving 19 bases between them. This CDR3 is built from 17 residues. This CDR3 is CSAREERPTGQQETQYF. The DNA of the CDR3 is TGCAGTGCTAGAGAGGAGCGACCGACTGGACAGCAAGAGACCCAGTACTTC.

As to this clonotype: Likely a read error: the CDR3 ends without its conserved phenylalanine or tryptophan. This sequence joins TRBV20-1 and TRBJ2-5, with D possibly being TRBD1 or TRBD2 (5 bases each). This CDR3 comprises 13 residues. CDR1 is DFQATT and CDR2 is SNEGSKA in the germline V gene (reference sequence). V was shortened by 3 bases and J by 4 bases, with 12 bases between the two germline ends. The CDR3 here is CSASSGAGETQYY. The CDR3 DNA is TGCAGTGCTAGTAGTGGGGCGGGAGAGACCCAGTACTAC.

At least ten counts were recorded for this clonotype. The genes are TRBV6-6 and TRBJ1-4; unclear D gene. The CDR3 length is 15 residues. Germline CDR1 reads MNHNY; CDR2 reads SVGAGI (reference sequence). The V end was cut by 6 bases, the J end by 2 bases, with 13 bases between. CDR3 in amino acids: CASSPPGSTNEKLFF. DNA for the CDR3: TGTGCCAGCAGCCCCCCCGGGAGCACTAATGAAAAACTGTTTTTT.

This clonotype was seen only a few times. This chain links TRBV5-4 with TRBJ2-2, with 13 positions matching TRBD2. CDR1 is SGHNT, CDR2 YYREEE, per germline (reference sequence). The CDR3 is 16 residues long. Trimming cost V 4 bases and J 6 bases; bases outside gene matches: 6. In nucleotides, the CDR3 is TGTGCCAGCAGCGAGACTAGCGGGAGGCCGTCCGGGGAGCTGTTTTTT. This codes for CASSETSGRPSGELFF.

This chain links TRBV6-2 or TRBV6-3 with TRBJ2-7; D is ambiguous. The CDR3 length is 11 residues. Trimming stripped 6 bases from V and 3 bases from J, with 6 bases between. CDR1 MNHEY and CDR2 SVGEGT come from the germline V gene. The CDR3 DNA reads TGTGCCAGCAGCCAACTCTACGAGCAGTACTTC. Translation: CASSQLYEQYF.

This clonotype was counted many times. The rearrangement joins TRBV27 to TRBJ1-5, with TRBD1 matching 8 bases. The CDR3 runs to 14 residues. In germline, CDR1 is MNHEY, CDR2 SMNVEV (reference sequence). The J segment lost 6 bases and the V segment lost 3 bases, leaving 4 bases of the junction unmatched. CDR3 loop: CASSFQGAGQPQHF. CDR3 nucleotides: TGTGCCAGCAGTTTTCAGGGGGCTGGTCAGCCCCAGCATTTT.

This clonotype was observed a few times. The genes are TRBV7-9 and TRBJ2-3, with 8 bases lining up with TRBD2. There are 15 residues in the CDR3. Germline V gene lookup returns CDR1 SEHNR and CDR2 FQNEAQ (reference sequence). Trimming at V came to 3 bases and at J to 6 bases, leaving 8 bases not matched to a gene. In DNA, the CDR3 is TGTGCCAGCAGCTTCGTCCCGGGAGGGAAGGATACGCAGTATTTT. Amino acid sequence: CASSFVPGGKDTQYF.

The J gene is TRBJ2-7, the V gene TRBV29-1; 10 positions match TRBD2. Trimming at V came to 5 bases and at J to 1 base, leaving 8 bases not matched to a gene. This CDR3 comprises 15 residues. Germline V gene data show CDR1 as SQVTM and CDR2 as ANQGSEA. The CDR3: CSVSHWTSGSYEQYV. The DNA for the CDR3 is TGCAGCGTTTCTCACTGGACTAGCGGATCCTACGAGCAGTACGTC.

A few counts support this clonotype. The chain links TRBV20-1 to TRBJ2-3; D unresolved. V was clipped by 4 bases and J by 2 bases, with 4 bases between them. This CDR3 region has 11 residues. The germline V gene encodes CDR1 DFQATT and CDR2 SNEGSKA (reference sequence). The DNA of the CDR3 is TGCAGTGCTACCAACACAGATACGCAGTATTTT. It specifies CSATNTDTQYF.

At least ten counts were recorded for this clonotype. The genes are TRBV9 and TRBJ1-1; the D is unclear. This CDR3 is built from 12 residues. Trimming took off 4 bases at V and 7 bases at J, with 11 bases between the two ends. Germline CDR1 is SGDLS and CDR2 is YYNGEE. The CDR3 spells CASSPGKGEAFF. DNA of the CDR3: TGTGCCAGCAGCCCGGGAAAAGGTGAAGCTTTCTTT.

This clonotype appeared many times. The chain links TRBV5-1 to TRBJ2-3; no firm D call. Germline lookup yields CDR1 SGHRS and CDR2 YFSETQ. Trimming took 0 bases from V and 1 from J, leaving 6 bases between them. CDR3 size: 14 residues. The CDR3, as DNA: TGCGCCAGCAGCTTGGATTCTGGCACAGATACGCAGTATTTT. This sequence encodes CASSLDSGTDTQYF.

At least ten counts were recorded for this clonotype. The chain joins TRBV7-2 to TRBJ1-5, with D possibly TRBD1 on 5 matching bases. V lost 5 bases and J 1 base, leaving 12 bases between the germline ends. The CDR3 is 15 residues long. Germline lookup yields CDR1 SGHTA and CDR2 FQGNSA. CDR3 in amino acids: CASSLGGFSNQPQHF. CDR3 coding DNA: TGTGCCAGCAGCCTGGGGGGGTTCAGCAATCAGCCCCAGCATTTT. The complete variable domain, with remaining parts taken from reference TRBV7-2 and TRBJ1-5, reads GAGVSQSPSNKVTEKGKDVELRCDPISGHTALYWYRQSLGQGLEFLIYFQGNSAPDKSGLPSDRFSAERTGGSVSTLTIQRTQQEDSAVYLCASSLGGFSNQPQHFGDGTRLSIL.

This clonotype has ten or more counts. V gene TRBV20-1 combines with J gene TRBJ2-7; D unclear. V was shortened by 3 bases and J by 4 bases, with 4 bases between the two germline ends. Germline CDR1 is DFQATT and CDR2 is SNEGSKA (reference sequence). This CDR3 is 10 amino acids long. Here the CDR3 reads CSASKYEQYF. Written as DNA, the CDR3 is TGCAGTGCTAGTAAATACGAGCAGTACTTC.

This clonotype was observed a few times. The chain uses TRBV10-3 and TRBJ2-1; 9 nucleotides agree with TRBD1. The V gene end was trimmed by 5 bases and the J gene end by 7 bases; junction bases not matched to a gene: 9. Germline V CDR1 and CDR2: ENHRY, SYGVKD. The CDR3 totals 15 residues. The CDR3 spells CAISKPGTGYNEQFF. In DNA, the CDR3 is TGTGCCATCAGTAAACCCGGGACAGGGTATAATGAGCAGTTCTTC.

This rearrangement joins TRBV27 to TRBJ2-3; D call uncertain. Per the germline V gene, CDR1 is MNHEY and CDR2 is SMNVEV (reference sequence). V was shortened by 3 bases and J by 5 bases, with 6 bases between the two germline ends. The CDR3 sequence is 12 residues long. The CDR3 sequence is CASSFFGDTQYF. CDR3 sequence (DNA): TGTGCCAGCAGTTTTTTTGGAGATACGCAGTATTTT.

The chain carries TRBV27 and TRBJ2-1, with no clear D. This CDR3 contains 16 residues. The V gene's germline CDR1 is MNHEY and CDR2 SMNVEV (reference sequence). V was cut by 7 bases and J by 0 bases, with 16 bases left in between. The CDR3 sequence: CASMALGASSYNEQFF. The DNA for the CDR3 is TGTGCCAGCATGGCCCTCGGCGCGAGCTCCTACAATGAGCAGTTCTTC.